These 7 T cell receptor beta chains were all obtained from the same sample, sequenced in a study of cytomegalovirus exposure and HLA in healthy donors. TCRdb's copy holds only in-frame clones and misses some; the assay was immunoSEQ multiplex PCR. The sample has fewer than 200,000 clones; about 96% are singletons. Specimen: PBMCs. These receptors were collected from a woman aged 18-29 years in good health and CMV-seronegative.

The chain carries TRBV7-2 and TRBJ1-2, with D perhaps matching TRBD1 (6 bases). Germline V lookup: CDR1 SGHTA, CDR2 FQGNSA. Trimming stripped 6 bases from V and 0 bases from J, with 14 bases between. This CDR3 region has 15 residues. The CDR3 DNA reads TGTGCCAGCAGATCACCACAGGGCACTAACTATGGCTACACCTTC. Protein: CASRSPQGTNYGYTF.

The V gene is TRBV11-2, the J gene TRBJ2-5; 8 nucleotides align to TRBD2. Unmatched junction bases numbered 7, after V lost 3 bases and J lost 4 bases. Looked up from germline, CDR1 is SGHAT and CDR2 is FQNNGV. The CDR3 has 15 residues. The CDR3 nucleotides read TGTGCCAGCAGCTTCCCCGCGGGGGGAGGAGAGACCCAGTACTTC. Residues: CASSFPAGGGETQYF.

The rearrangement joins TRBV6-1 to TRBJ1-6; 7 bases fit TRBD1. J was trimmed by 7 bases and V by 4 bases; bases with no gene match: 4. From germline, CDR1 is MNHNS and CDR2 SASEGT. The CDR3 length is 14 residues. CDR3: CASSGQGGNSPLHF. The CDR3 coding sequence is TGTGCCAGCAGTGGACAGGGAGGAAATTCACCCCTCCACTTT.

This sequence joins TRBV6-1 and TRBJ2-1, with a tentative D call TRBD1 (6 bases). Germline V gives CDR1 MNHNS, CDR2 SASEGT. The CDR3 covers 15 residues. The V gene lost 7 bases and the J gene lost 0 bases, with 13 bases spanning the gap. The DNA for the CDR3 is TGTGCCAGCATTCGGGACATTGGCTCCTACAATGAGCAGTTCTTC. Its protein product is CASIRDIGSYNEQFF.

The rearrangement joins TRBV9 to TRBJ2-1; 10 bases match TRBD2. Trimming removed 0 bases from V and 0 bases from J; junction bases left unmatched: 6. The germline V gene encodes CDR1 SGDLS and CDR2 YYNGEE. This CDR3 has 18 residues. The CDR3 sequence is CASSVGAGGPSSYNEQFF. For the CDR3, the DNA is TGTGCCAGCAGCGTAGGAGCGGGGGGGCCCAGCTCCTACAATGAGCAGTTCTTC.

The chain links TRBV19 to TRBJ1-1, with D uncertain. The germline CDR1 and CDR2 sequences are LNHDA and SQIVND (reference sequence). V shed 6 bases and J shed 0 bases, with 20 bases lying between them. The CDR3 contains 17 residues. In DNA form, the CDR3 reads TGTGCCAGTAGGGAGGCGGACCCATCTCTTATGAACACTGAAGCTTTCTTT. It codes for CASREADPSLMNTEAFF.

The genes are TRBV28 and TRBJ2-7; 7 bases fit TRBD1. The J segment lost 0 bases and the V segment lost 5 bases, leaving 13 bases of the junction unmatched. Germline loops: CDR1 MDHEN, CDR2 SYDVKM. This CDR3 spans 17 amino acids. The CDR3 region has the DNA TGTGCCAGCAGTGGCTTAATTAAATCAGGGGGCTCCTACGAGCAGTACTTC. Translating it yields CASSGLIKSGGSYEQYF.